The 24 T cell receptor beta chains in this list originate from one sample, sequenced in a study of Graves' ophthalmopathy and Graves' hyperthyroidism. RNA served as the template for amplifying TCR beta CDR3 regions. HTBI primers primed a first-round RT-PCR, and a second-round multiplex PCR followed. From the multiplex PCR reads, TCRdb called clonotypes with MiXCR, one entry per CDR3 protein. The table shows around 50,000 distinct CDR3 sequences, with around half occurring only once. Sequencing was carried out using peripheral blood. The receptors here all came from an adult man with Graves' ophthalmopathy.

The V gene is TRBV7-9, the J gene TRBJ2-7; TRBD1 matches at 9 bases. The length of the CDR3 is 16 residues. Germline CDR1 and CDR2: SEHNR and FQNEAQ (reference sequence). Trimming took 5 bases from V and 2 from J; bases not matched to a gene: 10. The CDR3 region is CASSPPGTGNTYEQYF. The CDR3, as DNA: TGTGCCAGCAGCCCCCCCGGGACAGGGAATACCTACGAGCAGTACTTC.

The rearrangement links TRBV19 to TRBJ1-2, with 10 bases matching TRBD1. Germline V gene sequence: CDR1 LNHDA, CDR2 SQIVND (reference sequence). The CDR3 sequence is 17 residues long. V shed 7 bases and J 2 bases; nucleotides not matched to a gene: 13. The CDR3 DNA is TGTGCCAGTATCTCGTACGTGGGACAGGGGAGGAACTATGGCTACACCTTC. It translates to CASISYVGQGRNYGYTF.

This clonotype was seen ten or more times. The chain has TRBV6-5 and TRBJ2-5; 8 positions match TRBD2. V shed 6 bases, J shed 5 bases, and the junction held 14 bases outside the gene matches. The germline gives CDR1 MNHEY, CDR2 SVGAGI. The CDR3 is 16 amino acids. CDR3 DNA: TGTGCCAGCAGCCGAGAAGGAGCGGGAGAACGGGAGACCCAGTACTTC. Its translation: CASSREGAGERETQYF.

On this clonotype: Compared with germline, one end of the junction differs, possibly owing to a read error. The V call is TRBV6-1, the J call TRBJ2-7; D is perhaps TRBD2 (5 bases). Germline V gene sequence: CDR1 MNHNS, CDR2 SASEGT. This CDR3 contains 14 residues. CDR3 region: CAGSEWGDTGEQYF. CDR3 DNA: TGTGCCGGCAGTGAATGGGGAGACACCGGGGAGCAGTACTTC.

By proportion, this clonotype is medium-sized. The rearrangement joins TRBV19 to TRBJ1-2; TRBD1 aligns across 8 bases. The CDR3 length is 14 residues. V lost 7 bases, J lost 5 bases, and 9 bases stayed unmatched. Looked up from germline, CDR1 is LNHDA and CDR2 is SQIVND (reference sequence). The CDR3 nucleotides read TGTGCCAGTACCCAGGGACAGGTGTTATATGGCTACACCTTC. The encoded protein is CASTQGQVLYGYTF.

This clonotype was seen repeatedly, ten times or more. The chain is built from TRBV11-2 and TRBJ2-1; D call uncertain. The CDR3 has 14 amino acids. Germline CDR1 SGHAT, CDR2 FQNNGV. V lost 6 bases, J lost 6 bases, and 15 bases lay in between. The CDR3 coding sequence is TGTGCCAGCAGGCCCACCCGCGTCGTCAATGAGCAGTTCTTC. Translating it yields CASRPTRVVNEQFF.

The sample holds many counts of this clonotype. The CDR3 protein is CASSPRRTSSSETQYF. CDR3 coding DNA: TGTGCCAGCAGCCCGAGACGGACTAGTTCTTCAGAGACCCAGTACTTC. The chain uses TRBV7-8 and TRBJ2-5, with 7 bases that match TRBD2. Germline V CDR1 and CDR2: SGHVS, FQNEAQ. Trimming removed 5 bases from V and 4 bases from J; junction bases left unmatched: 13. This CDR3 comprises 16 residues.

This clonotype was seen ten or more times. The V call is TRBV5-1, the J call TRBJ2-7; D gene ambiguous. The CDR3 is made up of 12 amino acids. CDR1 and CDR2 (germline): SGHRS, YFSETQ. V lost 3 bases and J lost 6, with 10 bases in between. CDR3 residues: CASSSTLPEQYF. The CDR3 coding sequence is TGCGCCAGCAGCTCCACGCTTCCCGAGCAGTACTTC.

A remark on this clonotype: A much larger clone differs by one base, so this may be a read error. This chain connects TRBV11-2 to TRBJ1-5, with no clear D. Germline V lookup: CDR1 SGHAT, CDR2 FQNNGV. The CDR3 consists of 16 residues. Deletions cut 5 bases from V and 4 bases from J, with 18 bases between. The DNA for the CDR3 is TGTGCCAGCAGCCAGCTCCCGGACGGGCCAAATCAGCCCCAGCATTTT. Translation: CASSQLPDGPNQPQHF.

The chain employs TRBV15 and TRBJ2-7; 7 nucleotides line up with TRBD1. This CDR3 has 14 residues. Unmatched junction bases numbered 7, after V lost 5 bases and J lost 3 bases. Germline V gene sequence: CDR1 LNHNV, CDR2 YYDKDF (reference sequence). Here the CDR3 reads CATSQDREYYEQYF. The DNA for the CDR3 is TGTGCCACCAGCCAAGACAGGGAATACTACGAGCAGTACTTC. Using reference TRBV15 and TRBJ2-7 for the parts outside the CDR3, the full variable domain is DAMVIQNPRYQVTQFGKPVTLSCSQTLNHNVMYWYQQKSSQAPKLLFHYYDKDFNNEADTPDNFQSRRPNTSFCFLDIRSPGLGDTAMYLCATSQDREYYEQYFGPGTRLTVT.

The rearrangement uses TRBV10-1 and TRBJ2-2, with D unresolved. The CDR3 runs 12 residues. Trimming shortened V by 3 bases and J by 6 bases, and 5 bases separated the two germline ends. Germline V gene sequence: CDR1 WNHNN, CDR2 SYGVQD (reference sequence). CDR3 protein: CASSDNAGELFF. CDR3 nucleotides: TGCGCCAGCAGTGACAACGCCGGGGAGCTGTTTTTT.

The chain joins TRBV5-1 to TRBJ1-1; 12 bases map to TRBD1. The CDR3 is 12 amino acids. V dropped 6 bases and J dropped 11; count of bases not matched to a gene: 5. Germline CDR1 is SGHRS and CDR2 is YFSETQ. CDR3 bases: TGCGCCAGCAAGGGACAGGGGGCAGGGGCTTTCTTT. Its protein is CASKGQGAGAFF.

Comments on this clonotype: A read error may explain this, as a much larger clone is one base away. The chain employs TRBV7-3 and TRBJ2-1, with 9 positions matching TRBD2. Germline-derived CDR1 and CDR2 are SGHTA and FQGTGA. This CDR3 is 16 amino acids long. For the CDR3, the DNA is TGTGCCGGCAGCCCCCCTGGAGGGACTAGCATCAATGAGCAGTTCTTC. Protein: CAGSPPGGTSINEQFF. The variable domain in full, completed from reference TRBV7-3 and TRBJ2-1, reads GAGVSQTPSNKVTEKGKYVELRCDPISGHTALYWYRQSLGQGPEFLIYFQGTGAADDSGLPNDRFFAVRPEGSVSTLKIQRTERGDSAVYLCAGSPPGGTSINEQFFGPGTRLTVL.

The chain is built from TRBV6-2 or TRBV6-3 and TRBJ2-7, with D perhaps being TRBD1 or TRBD2 (6 bases each). Germline assignment: CDR1 MNHEY and CDR2 SVGEGT. The CDR3 loop spans 12 amino acids. V lost 5 bases and J lost 7, with 12 bases in between. The CDR3 DNA sequence: TGTGCCAGCAGTCGTACAGGGAGGGAGCAGTACTTC. Translation: CASSRTGREQYF.

Comments on this clonotype: A junction boundary mismatches the germline segment, possibly from a read error. The gene calls are TRBV2 and TRBJ2-2; TRBD1 is a possible D gene (6 bases). The CDR3 length is 17 residues. Germline V gene data show CDR1 as SNHLY and CDR2 as FYNNEI. The CDR3 DNA follows: TGTGCCACGCACGAACAGGGTCCAAAGTGGGTCCACCGGGGAGCTGTTTTT. Its protein product is CATHEQGPKWVHRGAVF.

V usage is TRBV28 and J usage is TRBJ2-7; 9 bases map to TRBD1. CDR1 is MDHEN, CDR2 SYDVKM, per germline. J gave up 6 bases and V 8 bases, and 11 bases lay outside the gene matches. CDR3 size: 14 residues. CDR3 region: CASGSKTGGVEQYF. In DNA, the CDR3 is TGTGCCAGCGGATCCAAGACAGGGGGGGTCGAGCAGTACTTC.

This clonotype appeared many times. This chain connects TRBV6-1 to TRBJ1-6; D not resolved. CDR3 length equals 13 residues. Germline V gene sequence: CDR1 MNHNS, CDR2 SASEGT. Trimming stripped 3 bases from V and 7 bases from J, with 7 bases between. The CDR3: CASSEGGNSPLHF. The CDR3 DNA reads TGTGCCAGCAGTGAGGGAGGGAATTCACCCCTCCACTTT.

V gene TRBV5-1 combines with J gene TRBJ2-7; tentatively, D is TRBD1 (7 bases). Germline V gene lookup returns CDR1 SGHRS and CDR2 YFSETQ. CDR3 length: 19 amino acids. Between the trimmed V and J ends, which lost 7 bases and 2 bases, there was a span of 31 bases. This chain's CDR3 is CASSPRFDGRRDSAYEQYF. For the CDR3, the DNA is TGCGCCAGCTCACCAAGGTTCGATGGAAGGAGGGACAGTGCCTACGAGCAGTACTTC.

CDR3 region: CASRKRGGGYTF. CDR3 DNA: TGTGCCAGCAGGAAAAGGGGGGGAGGCTACACCTTC. The chain employs TRBV7-8 and TRBJ1-2; weak D call: TRBD1 (6 bases). Germline CDR1 is SGHVS and CDR2 is FQNEAQ. The CDR3 length is 12 residues. The V gene lost 6 bases and the J gene lost 8 bases, with 13 bases spanning the gap.

This clonotype has more than one count but fewer than ten. This rearrangement joins TRBV7-8 to TRBJ1-6; 7 bases are a match to TRBD1. This CDR3 spans 13 amino acids. The V gene end was trimmed by 5 bases and the J gene end by 11 bases; junction bases not matched to a gene: 6. CDR1 and CDR2 (germline): SGHVS, FQNEAQ. CDR3 loop: CASSAGQQTPLHF. In nucleotides, the CDR3 is TGTGCCAGCAGCGCGGGACAGCAGACACCCCTCCACTTT.

This clonotype was observed at least ten times. V is TRBV27 and J is TRBJ1-4; 8 bases are shared with TRBD1. V was clipped by 4 bases and J by 4 bases; unmatched bases: 2. This CDR3 is built from 14 residues. Germline CDR1 reads MNHEY; CDR2 reads SMNVEV (reference sequence). Written as DNA, the CDR3 is TGTGCCAGCAGTTCGGACAGGGATAATGAAAAACTGTTTTTT. Translating it yields CASSSDRDNEKLFF.

The V call is TRBV19, the J call TRBJ1-2, with no clear D. Germline V gene data show CDR1 as LNHDA and CDR2 as SQIVND (reference sequence). This CDR3 is 13 amino acids long. V was clipped by 6 bases and J by 0 bases, with 8 bases between them. The CDR3 DNA sequence: TGTGCCAGTAGCCTCTTTTCTAACTATGGCTACACCTTC. It encodes CASSLFSNYGYTF. The complete variable domain, with remaining parts taken from reference TRBV19 and TRBJ1-2, reads DGGITQSPKYLFRKEGQNVTLSCEQNLNHDAMYWYRQDPGQGLRLIYYSQIVNDFQKGDIAEGYSVSREKKESFPLTVTSAQKNPTAFYLCASSLFSNYGYTFGSGTRLTVV.

The sample holds many counts of this clonotype. The chain employs TRBV27 and TRBJ2-2; D is ambiguous. The CDR3 has 13 residues. Germline V gives CDR1 MNHEY, CDR2 SMNVEV (reference sequence). V lost 4 bases, J lost 7 bases, and 10 bases lay in between. In DNA, the CDR3 is TGTGCCAGCAGTTCCTTCAACGGCGGGGAGCTGTTTTTT. Translating gives CASSSFNGGELFF.

The gene calls are TRBV5-5 and TRBJ2-3, with TRBD2 matching 9 bases. Germline CDR1 and CDR2: SGHKS and YYEKEE (reference sequence). The trim removed 3 bases at V and 6 bases at J, leaving 11 bases unmatched. The CDR3 consists of 16 residues. The CDR3 spells CASSSREGLEWDTQYF. DNA for the CDR3: TGTGCCAGCAGCTCGCGGGAGGGCCTAGAGTGGGATACGCAGTATTTT.